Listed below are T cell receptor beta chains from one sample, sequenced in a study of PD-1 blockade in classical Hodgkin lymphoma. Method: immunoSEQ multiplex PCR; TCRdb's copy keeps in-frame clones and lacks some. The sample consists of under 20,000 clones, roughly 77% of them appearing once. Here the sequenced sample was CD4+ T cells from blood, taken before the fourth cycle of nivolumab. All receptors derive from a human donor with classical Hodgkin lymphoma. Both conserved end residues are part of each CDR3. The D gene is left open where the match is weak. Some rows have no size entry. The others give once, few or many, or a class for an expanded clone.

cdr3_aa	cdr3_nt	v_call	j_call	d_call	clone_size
CASSSGQIISGNTIYF	TGTGCCAGCAGTTCGGGACAGATCATCTCTGGAAACACCATATATTTT	TRBV6-5	TRBJ1-3	TRBD1	NA
CASSVGVGLHQETQYF	TGTGCCAGCAGCGTAGGAGTGGGACTGCACCAAGAGACCCAGTACTTC	TRBV9	TRBJ2-5	NA	NA
CASSQDWSAGYDSDTQYF	TGTGCCAGCAGCCAAGACTGGTCGGCAGGTTACGACTCAGATACGCAGTATTTT	TRBV4-2	TRBJ2-3	NA	NA
CASSTTGAPYEQYF	TGTGCCAGCTCAACGACAGGGGCCCCCTACGAGCAGTACTTC	TRBV18	TRBJ2-7	TRBD1	NA
CASSRYVAGVGNEQFF	TGTGCCAGCTCGCGCTATGTAGCGGGAGTGGGCAATGAGCAGTTCTTC	TRBV18	TRBJ2-1	TRBD2	NA
CSVERDRGGTDTQYF	TGCAGCGTTGAGCGGGACAGGGGAGGCACAGATACGCAGTATTTT	TRBV29-1	TRBJ2-3	TRBD1	NA
CASKESGGAKNIQYF	TGTGCCAGCAAGGAGTCAGGGGGCGCGAAAAACATTCAGTACTTC	TRBV5-4	TRBJ2-4	TRBD1	NA
CASSQGITSGAKYEQYF	TGCGCCAGCAGCCAAGGTATCACTAGCGGGGCCAAATACGAGCAGTACTTC	TRBV4-3	TRBJ2-7	TRBD2	NA
CASSLVFGQGYDYEQYF	TGTGCCAGCAGCTTAGTTTTTGGACAGGGCTATGACTACGAGCAGTACTTC	TRBV7-9	TRBJ2-7	TRBD1	few
CASKEGWTGELFF	TGTGCCAGCAAAGAGGGTTGGACCGGGGAGCTGTTTTTT	TRBV7-2	TRBJ2-2	NA	once
CASSPTGGRHGYTF	TGTGCCAGCAGCCCTACAGGGGGGCGGCATGGCTACACCTTC	TRBV7-9	TRBJ1-2	TRBD1	NA
CASILRAGGSYEQYF	TGTGCCAGCATTCTACGGGCGGGGGGGTCCTACGAGCAGTACTTC	TRBV7-2	TRBJ2-7	TRBD2	NA
CASSPFGRGGFNEQFF	TGTGCCAGCAGCCCCTTCGGGCGGGGGGGTTTCAATGAGCAGTTCTTC	TRBV7-9	TRBJ2-1	TRBD2	NA
CASSFGGSFGNEKLFF	TGCGCCAGCAGCTTCGGGGGTAGTTTTGGAAATGAAAAACTGTTTTTT	TRBV5-1	TRBJ1-4	NA	NA
CASSYNRVGEQFF	TGTGCCAGCTCCTACAATCGAGTGGGTGAGCAGTTCTTC	TRBV18	TRBJ2-1	NA	NA
CASSLVSPQSPMLAGRTDTQYF	TGTGCCAGCAGCTTAGTCAGCCCCCAAAGCCCGATGCTAGCGGGGCGCACAGATACGCAGTATTTT	TRBV7-6	TRBJ2-3	TRBD2	NA
CASSPLRQDGYTF	TGTGCCAGCTCACCACTCCGACAGGATGGCTACACCTTC	TRBV18	TRBJ1-2	NA	NA
CASSARLGTTTGELFF	TGTGCCAGCAGCGCCCGACTCGGCACAACCACCGGGGAGCTGTTTTTT	TRBV9	TRBJ2-2	NA	NA
CASSRGQETQYF	TGTGCCAGCAGCCGTGGGCAAGAGACCCAGTACTTC	TRBV11-3	TRBJ2-5	NA	few
CASSQDFNSPLHF	TGCGCCAGCAGCCAAGACTTTAATTCACCCCTCCACTTT	TRBV4-3	TRBJ1-6	NA	NA
CASSQERTGTRAFF	TGTGCCAGCAGCCAAGAGAGGACAGGGACTCGAGCTTTCTTT	TRBV4-2	TRBJ1-1	TRBD1	NA
CASSKDGNQPQHF	TGTGCCAGCAGCAAGGACGGGAATCAGCCCCAGCATTTT	TRBV5-8	TRBJ1-5	NA	medium-sized
CAWRKQGARKLFF	TGTGCCTGGAGAAAGCAGGGGGCTCGAAAACTGTTTTTT	TRBV30	TRBJ1-4	TRBD1	NA
CASSLAGKAEAFF	TGTGCCAGCAGCTTAGCGGGGAAGGCTGAAGCTTTCTTT	TRBV7-9	TRBJ1-1	NA	NA
CASSPVRIVSYQETQYF	TGTGCCAGCTCACCCGTACGCATCGTCAGCTATCAAGAGACCCAGTACTTC	TRBV18	TRBJ2-5	NA	NA
CASSPSGRVTYEQYF	TGTGCCAGCAGTCCTAGCGGGAGGGTAACCTACGAGCAGTACTTC	TRBV6-5	TRBJ2-7	TRBD2	NA
CASSQNIAREQFF	TGTGCCAGCAGCCAAAATATAGCGCGAGAGCAGTTCTTC	TRBV14	TRBJ2-1	NA	NA
CASSRQGPFYNEQFF	TGTGCCAGCAGTCGACAGGGGCCATTTTACAATGAGCAGTTCTTC	TRBV28	TRBJ2-1	TRBD1	medium-sized
CASMRRGTDTEAFF	TGTGCCAGCATGCGCAGGGGGACAGACACTGAAGCTTTCTTT	TRBV6-6	TRBJ1-1	TRBD1	NA
CASSGTGGYNSPLHF	TGCGCCAGCAGCGGGACAGGGGGATATAATTCACCCCTCCACTTT	TRBV5-1	TRBJ1-6	TRBD1	NA
CASSQTRASEQFF	TGCGCCAGCAGCCAAACACGGGCCTCTGAGCAGTTCTTC	TRBV4-1	TRBJ2-1	NA	NA
CATSTGRVGEKLFF	TGTGCCACCTCCACAGGGAGGGTGGGTGAAAAACTGTTTTTT	TRBV15	TRBJ1-4	NA	NA
CASSTGTAFNQPQHF	TGTGCCAGCAGTACCGGGACGGCGTTCAATCAGCCCCAGCATTTT	TRBV6-6	TRBJ1-5	NA	NA
CSVSAWRGSASYNEQFF	TGCAGCGTTTCCGCTTGGAGGGGAAGTGCCTCCTACAATGAGCAGTTCTTC	TRBV29-1	TRBJ2-1	NA	NA
CASSDGQGYNQPQHF	TGTGCCAGCAGTGATGGACAGGGTTATAACCAGCCCCAGCATTTT	TRBV6-1	TRBJ1-5	TRBD1	NA
CASSIDNGILGGNVLTF	TGTGCCAGTAGTATCGATAATGGGATTTTAGGGGGGAACGTCCTGACTTTC	TRBV19	TRBJ2-6	NA	few
CASSLSSGKNKQFF	TGCGCCAGCAGCTTGTCTAGCGGAAAAAACAAGCAGTTCTTC	TRBV5-1	TRBJ2-1	TRBD2	NA
CASSLGTGVVNQPQHF	TGTGCCAGCAGCTTAGGGACAGGGGTGGTCAATCAGCCCCAGCATTTT	TRBV7-8	TRBJ1-5	TRBD1	NA
CASSLDRGRAFF	TGTGCCAGCAGCTTGGATCGGGGAAGAGCTTTCTTT	TRBV5-4	TRBJ1-1	NA	NA
CASSLDLSSYNEQFF	TGCGCCAGCAGCTTGGACTTAAGCTCCTACAATGAGCAGTTCTTC	TRBV5-1	TRBJ2-1	NA	NA
CASKQDTAGSDGYTF	TGTGCCAGCAAACAAGATACGGCCGGGAGTGATGGCTACACCTTC	TRBV2	TRBJ1-2	NA	NA
CASRHSSGANVLTF	TGTGCCAGCAGACATAGCTCTGGGGCCAACGTCCTGACTTTC	TRBV7-8	TRBJ2-6	NA	NA
CASTLPGTENTEAFF	TGTGCCAGCACCCTACCCGGGACGGAGAACACTGAAGCTTTCTTT	TRBV28	TRBJ1-1	NA	NA
CASSSRVLAGAQTQYF	TGTGCCAGCAGCTCGAGGGTCCTAGCGGGGGCCCAGACCCAGTACTTC	TRBV7-2	TRBJ2-5	TRBD2	NA
CASSATGGNIQYF	TGTGCCAGCAGCGCTACCGGGGGGAACATTCAGTACTTC	TRBV9	TRBJ2-4	TRBD2	NA
CASSLDSFSEKLFF	TGTGCCAGCAGCTTGGACAGTTTTAGTGAAAAACTGTTTTTT	TRBV7-9	TRBJ1-4	NA	NA
CASSEEGVGGYTF	TGTGCCAGCAGTGAAGAAGGGGTTGGTGGCTACACCTTC	TRBV2	TRBJ1-2	NA	NA
CASSRGGRATDTQYF	TGTGCCAGCAGCAGAGGCGGGAGGGCAACAGATACGCAGTATTTT	TRBV9	TRBJ2-3	TRBD2	NA
CASSGGAGSSYEQYF	TGTGCCAGCAGCGGAGGCGCAGGGTCATCCTACGAGCAGTACTTC	TRBV9	TRBJ2-7	NA	NA
CAISGTGMFSGANVLTF	TGTGCCATCAGTGGGACAGGGATGTTCTCTGGGGCCAACGTCCTGACTTTC	TRBV10-3	TRBJ2-6	TRBD1	NA
CASSRTGQGADTQYF	TGTGCCAGCAGCCGTACCGGACAGGGAGCAGATACGCAGTATTTT	TRBV7-9	TRBJ2-3	TRBD1	NA
CASRGSNTGELFF	TGTGCCAGTAGAGGCTCTAACACCGGGGAGCTGTTTTTT	TRBV19	TRBJ2-2	NA	NA
CASRAQGWNTEAFF	TGTGCCAGCAGAGCACAGGGGTGGAACACTGAAGCTTTCTTT	TRBV7-2	TRBJ1-1	TRBD1	NA
CASSNKFKGADIQYF	TGTGCCAGTAGTAACAAATTCAAGGGAGCAGACATTCAGTACTTC	TRBV19	TRBJ2-4	NA	once
CASSLATSVNEQFF	TGTGCCAGCAGCTTAGCAACTAGTGTCAATGAGCAGTTCTTC	TRBV11-1	TRBJ2-1	NA	NA